One and the same sample provided the 12 T cell receptor beta chains below, sequenced in a study of identical twins. TCRdb fed the 5' RACE reads into MiXCR, producing one record per CDR3 protein. The sample gives 310,000 or so distinct CDR3 sequences, less than 9.5% of which show up once; around 7.1% is in the top ten. The same data also contributed to another study, on yellow fever vaccine responses in identical twins.

The sequenced sample was CD8+ T cells sorted from blood. These receptors were collected from a woman aged 18-29 years in good health.

The chain uses TRBV20-1 and TRBJ2-2, with D perhaps matching TRBD2 (6 bases). V shed 3 bases and J shed 8 bases, with 13 bases lying between them. The CDR3 sequence is 13 residues long. Germline V gene lookup returns CDR1 DFQATT and CDR2 SNEGSKA (reference sequence). CDR3 DNA sequence: TGCAGTGCTAGGATAATCGGGAGAGGGGAGCTGTTTTTT. It is translated as CSARIIGRGELFF.

This clonotype was recorded at least ten times. This chain links TRBV5-1 with TRBJ2-7; D perhaps matches TRBD1 (5 bases). In germline, CDR1 is SGHRS, CDR2 YFSETQ. The CDR3 covers 12 residues. Trimming took 5 bases from V and 4 from J, leaving 10 bases between them. As DNA, the CDR3 is TGCGCCAGCAGAGGGGATGAGTACGAGCAGTACTTC. This sequence encodes CASRGDEYEQYF. The full variable domain, its missing parts supplied by reference TRBV5-1 and TRBJ2-7, is KAGVTQTPRYLIKTRGQQVTLSCSPISGHRSVSWYQQTPGQGLQFLFEYFSETQRNKGNFPGRFSGRQFSNSRSEMNVSTLELGDSALYLCASRGDEYEQYFGPGTRLTVT.

This clonotype was seen many times. V and J are TRBV20-1 and TRBJ2-1, with TRBD1 identical over 9 bases. The junction had 9 bases not matched to a gene; V was cut back by 4 bases and J by 8 bases. Germline V CDR1 and CDR2: DFQATT, SNEGSKA (reference sequence). CDR3 length: 14 residues. CDR3 loop: CSATLQGAYDEQFF. In DNA, the CDR3 is TGCAGTGCTACACTACAGGGGGCATACGATGAGCAGTTCTTC.

At least ten counts were recorded for this clonotype. The J gene is TRBJ2-1, the V gene TRBV20-1; 8 bases agree with TRBD1. Germline V gene sequence: CDR1 DFQATT, CDR2 SNEGSKA (reference sequence). Losses at the gene ends were 6 bases for V and 3 bases for J; bases not matched to a gene: 7. The CDR3 is made up of 14 amino acids. In DNA, the CDR3 is TGCAGTGCCGACAGGGGCCTAGACTACAATGAGCAGTTCTTC. Its translation: CSADRGLDYNEQFF.

This clonotype was observed at least ten times. V usage is TRBV7-8 and J usage is TRBJ2-5; D call uncertain. V was shortened by 0 bases and J by 0 bases, with 8 bases between the two germline ends. The CDR3 spans 15 residues. The V gene's germline CDR1 is SGHVS and CDR2 FQNEAQ. The CDR3 nucleotides read TGTGCCAGCAGCTTAGCGGGGTCCTACCAAGAGACCCAGTACTTC. It translates to CASSLAGSYQETQYF.

This clonotype has a count of ten or more. The chain combines TRBV28 with TRBJ2-7; 8 bases line up with TRBD1. CDR1 and CDR2 from the germline V gene are MDHEN and SYDVKM. The CDR3 totals 15 residues. After removal of 4 bases from V and 1 base from J, the junction contained 6 bases not matched to a gene. DNA of the CDR3: TGTGCCAGCAGTTCCATCAGGGGGCGATCCTACGAGCAGTACTTC. Its translation: CASSSIRGRSYEQYF.

The rearrangement links TRBV6-5 to TRBJ1-1; TRBD1 agrees at 11 bases. CDR3 length: 18 residues. V was pared by 4 bases and J by 3 bases, with 13 bases of the junction left unmatched. Germline V gene data show CDR1 as MNHEY and CDR2 as SVGAGI. CDR3 nucleotide sequence: TGTGCCAGCAGTTTCCTGACGGGACAGGGGGTATGGCACACTGAAGCTTTCTTT. Translated: CASSFLTGQGVWHTEAFF.

The chain joins TRBV15 to TRBJ2-3; no definite D call. V lost 6 bases and J 7 bases, leaving 11 bases between the germline ends. The germline V gene encodes CDR1 LNHNV and CDR2 YYDKDF (reference sequence). The CDR3 sequence is 12 residues long. The CDR3 bases are TGTGCCACCAGAGCTGTAGGGAATACGCAGTATTTT. Translating it yields CATRAVGNTQYF.

This clonotype was observed at least ten times. The chain carries TRBV12-3 or TRBV12-4 and TRBJ2-3; 12 nucleotides line up with TRBD2. V dropped 4 bases and J dropped 6; count of bases not matched to a gene: 11. CDR3 length: 17 amino acids. The CDR3 sequence: CASSSSSGGARGDTQYF. The CDR3 DNA follows: TGTGCCAGCAGTTCCTCTAGCGGGGGGGCACGGGGGGATACGCAGTATTTT.

The rearrangement uses TRBV7-8 and TRBJ2-7; D is uncertain. V shed 5 bases and J shed 5 bases, with 7 bases lying between them. Per the germline V gene, CDR1 is SGHVS and CDR2 is FQNEAQ. The CDR3 spans 11 residues. CDR3 DNA: TGTGCCAGCAGCATGAGTCACGAGCAGTACTTC. Translating it yields CASSMSHEQYF.

Many counts were recorded for this clonotype. The chain couples TRBV6-5 to TRBJ2-7; TRBD2 might be the D (6 bases). Germline V gene sequence: CDR1 MNHEY, CDR2 SVGAGI. The CDR3 spans 14 residues. V was cut by 8 bases and J by 7 bases, with 21 bases left in between. CDR3 sequence (DNA): TGTGCCAGCGGTTCAGCGGGCCCTCTGGGGGAGCAGTACTTC. It yields the protein CASGSAGPLGEQYF.

V is TRBV10-3 and J is TRBJ1-2; TRBD1 might be the D (6 bases). Germline V CDR1 and CDR2: ENHRY, SYGVKD. This CDR3 is built from 13 residues. V was clipped by 2 bases and J by 4 bases, with 8 bases between them. In DNA form, the CDR3 reads TGTGCCATCAGTGAGGAGACAGGCTATGGCTACACCTTC. Translated: CAISEETGYGYTF.